These 30 T cell receptor beta chains were sequenced from one sample in a study of T cells in Graves' hyperthyroidism and ophthalmopathy. Amplified TCR beta CDR3 regions derived from RNA transcripts. In the first-round RT-PCR of the TCR CDR3, the HTBI primer set was used. TCRdb fed the multiplex PCR reads into MiXCR, producing one record per CDR3 protein. The sample holds about 610,000 distinct CDR3 sequences, about 14% seen once. Sequenced input: blood. The receptor source for this set is a woman aged 40 to 50 with Graves' ophthalmopathy.

This clonotype was detected many times. The J gene is TRBJ2-5, the V gene TRBV2; no clear D. Germline CDR1 reads SNHLY; CDR2 reads FYNNEI. V was clipped by 4 bases and J by 5 bases, with 2 bases between them. The CDR3 loop spans 10 amino acids. For the CDR3, the DNA is TGTGCCAGCAGTGTTGAGACCCAGTACTTC. Amino acids: CASSVETQYF.

This clonotype occurred many times. The chain joins TRBV4-3 to TRBJ2-7; no reliable D call. V lost 0 bases and J 3 bases, leaving 12 bases between the germline ends. The CDR3 runs to 15 residues. CDR1 and CDR2 (germline): LGHNA, YSLEER. The CDR3: CASSQETAPVYEQYF. The CDR3 DNA reads TGCGCCAGCAGCCAAGAGACGGCACCGGTCTACGAGCAGTACTTC.

Ten or more counts support this clonotype. The CDR3 loop is CATSRLPTLGGANVLTF. DNA for the CDR3: TGTGCCACCAGCAGACTACCGACTTTGGGTGGGGCCAACGTCCTGACTTTC. The J gene is TRBJ2-6, the V gene TRBV15; D uncertain. V dropped 2 bases and J dropped 3 bases, with 14 bases sitting between them. CDR1 is LNHNV and CDR2 is YYDKDF in the germline V gene (reference sequence). The CDR3 extends over 17 amino acids.

This clonotype was seen repeatedly, ten times or more. This chain links TRBV12-3 or TRBV12-4 with TRBJ2-5, with D hard to call. There are 13 residues in the CDR3. The germline V and J ends were trimmed by 10 bases and 7 bases, with 19 bases remaining between them. The CDR3 loop is CATKTGPWGTQYF. The CDR3 region has the DNA TGTGCCACTAAGACTGGTCCATGGGGGACCCAGTACTTC.

The V call is TRBV28, the J call TRBJ1-1; TRBD1 agrees at 9 bases. Per germline, CDR1 MDHEN and CDR2 SYDVKM. V was pared by 3 bases and J by 0 bases, with 8 bases of the junction left unmatched. This CDR3 comprises 17 residues. The DNA of the CDR3 is TGTGCCAGCAGTTTCCATCCCGGGACAGGGATGAACACTGAAGCTTTCTTT. Encoded protein: CASSFHPGTGMNTEAFF. Combining the CDR3 with reference TRBV28 and TRBJ1-1 gives the whole variable domain DVKVTQSSRYLVKRTGEKVFLECVQDMDHENMFWYRQDPGLGLRLIYFSYDVKMKEKGDIPEGYSVSREKKERFSLILESASTNQTSMYLCASSFHPGTGMNTEAFFGQGTRLTVV.

This clonotype has at least ten counts. This rearrangement joins TRBV6-2 or TRBV6-3 to TRBJ1-5; 8 bases map to TRBD1. CDR1 is MNHEY and CDR2 is SVGEGT in the germline V gene. There are 14 residues in the CDR3. The junction had 7 bases not matched to a gene; V was cut back by 7 bases and J by 5 bases. This CDR3 reads CASTGGQVYQPQHF. In nucleotides, the CDR3 is TGTGCCAGCACCGGGGGACAGGTCTATCAGCCCCAGCATTTT.

This clonotype has at least ten counts. This sequence joins TRBV12-3 or TRBV12-4 and TRBJ1-2; 10 positions agree with TRBD1. This CDR3 spans 13 amino acids. After removal of 7 bases from V and 8 bases from J, the junction contained 7 bases not matched to a gene. This CDR3 reads CASTWTGGRGYTF. CDR3 DNA sequence: TGTGCCAGCACCTGGACAGGGGGTCGGGGCTACACCTTC.

This clonotype was picked up many times. The chain links TRBV10-2 to TRBJ1-1; D not certain. CDR3 size: 11 residues. Germline lookup yields CDR1 WSHSY and CDR2 SAAADI. The ends were cut back, 0 bases at V and 8 bases at J, with 4 bases in the middle. The CDR3 here is CASSESTEAFF. CDR3 nucleotides: TGCGCCAGCAGTGAGTCGACAGAAGCTTTCTTT.

This clonotype appeared many times. The rearrangement links TRBV12-3 or TRBV12-4 to TRBJ2-5; the match to TRBD2 covers 8 bases. The length of the CDR3 is 15 residues. V trimming: 0 bases; J trimming: 2 bases; junction bases outside the gene matches: 2. This CDR3 reads CASSLASGMQETQYF. CDR3 nucleotides: TGTGCCAGCAGTTTAGCTAGCGGGATGCAAGAGACCCAGTACTTC.

This clonotype was counted many times. The chain is built from TRBV6-5 and TRBJ1-1; unclear D gene. Germline V gives CDR1 MNHEY, CDR2 SVGAGI. V lost 5 bases and J lost 2, with 6 bases in between. The CDR3 runs to 12 residues. CDR3 sequence (DNA): TGTGCCAGCAGTACCCCCAACACTGAAGCTTTCTTT. As protein: CASSTPNTEAFF.

This clonotype was recorded at least ten times. The chain recombines TRBV5-1 with TRBJ2-2; 7 bases line up with TRBD2. Germline CDR1 reads SGHRS; CDR2 reads YFSETQ. The CDR3 consists of 12 residues. With 3 bases clipped from V and 7 bases from J, the junction kept 0 bases outside the gene matches. CDR3 sequence: CASSWDYGELFF. Written as DNA, the CDR3 is TGCGCCAGCAGCTGGGACTACGGGGAGCTGTTTTTT.

This clonotype has just one count. The chain recombines TRBV27 with TRBJ1-1; 7 nucleotides match TRBD1. CDR3 length equals 15 residues. Germline assignment: CDR1 MNHEY and CDR2 SMNVEV (reference sequence). The V gene end was trimmed by 5 bases and the J gene end by 5 bases; junction bases not matched to a gene: 11. CDR3 in amino acids: CASSPRQGRRTEAFF. The CDR3 bases are TGTGCCAGCAGTCCACGACAGGGTAGGAGGACTGAAGCTTTCTTT.

In this sample, this clonotype turned up many times. The limits of the CDR3 on the DNA are not certain, so only TCRdb's listed CDR3 is given. J is TRBJ2-1 and V is TRBV28; the table's D call of TRBD2 was not tested on the DNA. Germline V gene lookup returns CDR1 MDHEN and CDR2 SYDVKM. The CDR3 spans 15 amino acids, including both terminal residues. The CDR3 sequence is CASSSSREGFDEQFF.

Ten or more counts support this clonotype. V usage is TRBV12-5 and J usage is TRBJ2-7; possible D gene TRBD1, 6 bases. Trimming left V 3 bases short and J 4 bases short, with 16 bases between. This CDR3 has 15 residues. Germline V gives CDR1 LGHNT, CDR2 FRNRAP. CDR3: CASGFARQATYEQYF. Here the CDR3 DNA reads TGTGCTAGTGGTTTCGCTCGACAGGCTACGTACGAGCAGTACTTC.

This clonotype appeared many times. The V and J genes are TRBV6-5 and TRBJ1-2, with 9 bases identical to TRBD1. With V trimmed by 0 bases and J by 7 bases, 3 bases remained unmatched. Germline loops: CDR1 MNHEY, CDR2 SVGAGI. CDR3 length: 14 residues. The CDR3 protein is CASSYSGQGFGYTF. The CDR3 nucleotides are TGTGCCAGCAGTTACTCGGGACAGGGATTTGGCTACACCTTC.

In its sample, this clonotype was seen a few times. The chain carries TRBV5-1 and TRBJ1-1; D is perhaps TRBD1 (5 bases). Germline V lookup: CDR1 SGHRS, CDR2 YFSETQ. The CDR3 totals 14 residues. V lost 2 bases and J lost 4, with 12 bases in between. The CDR3 sequence: CASSFGGGTTEAFF. DNA for the CDR3: TGCGCCAGCAGCTTCGGGGGAGGGACCACTGAAGCTTTCTTT.

Notes on this clonotype: An end of the junction differs from the germline gene, which may be a read error. The rearrangement uses TRBV10-3 and TRBJ2-7; 7 positions match TRBD1. The CDR3 contains 14 residues. From germline, CDR1 is ENHRY and CDR2 SYGVKD. The CDR3 coding sequence is TGTGCCGTACTAGAACCAGGGGGATCCTACGAGCTGTACTTC. As protein: CAVLEPGGSYELYF.

This chain connects TRBV5-1 to TRBJ1-1; D is possibly TRBD1 (5 bases). There are 13 residues in the CDR3. V was shortened by 5 bases and J by 1 base, with 9 bases between the two germline ends. Germline V gene data show CDR1 as SGHRS and CDR2 as YFSETQ. The CDR3, as DNA: TGCGCCAGCAGATGGGGGGAGAACACTGAAGCTTTCTTT. Its protein product is CASRWGENTEAFF.

This clonotype has just one count. The chain recombines TRBV19 with TRBJ1-5; the D gene is possibly TRBD1 (6 bases). This CDR3 is built from 16 residues. CDR1 LNHDA and CDR2 SQIVND come from the germline V gene (reference sequence). V gave up 7 bases and J gave up 7 bases, with 23 bases separating them. CDR3 coding DNA: TGTGCCAGTAAGTCCGACAGGCGACCGACAGAGCAGCCCCAGCATTTT. This translates into CASKSDRRPTEQPQHF. The entire variable domain, with the rest obtained from reference TRBV19 and TRBJ1-5, is as follows: DGGITQSPKYLFRKEGQNVTLSCEQNLNHDAMYWYRQDPGQGLRLIYYSQIVNDFQKGDIAEGYSVSREKKESFPLTVTSAQKNPTAFYLCASKSDRRPTEQPQHFGDGTRLSIL.

This clonotype occurred many times. The chain is built from TRBV11-2 and TRBJ2-7; 7 bases are a match to TRBD1. The germline CDR1 and CDR2 sequences are SGHAT and FQNNGV. Germline trimming cut 2 bases from V and 0 bases from J; bases unmatched to any gene: 7. The CDR3 length is 16 residues. The CDR3 protein is CASSLIRGQYSYEQYF. DNA of the CDR3: TGTGCCAGCAGCTTAATCCGGGGACAGTACTCCTACGAGCAGTACTTC.

Many counts were recorded for this clonotype. The chain recombines TRBV12-5 with TRBJ2-7; D might be TRBD1 (5 bases). Germline V CDR1 and CDR2: LGHNT, FRNRAP. V was shortened by 2 bases and J by 6 bases, with 14 bases between the two germline ends. The CDR3 sequence is 14 residues long. The CDR3 coding sequence is TGTGCTAGTGGTTTGATGTCAGGGATGATCGAGCAGTACTTC. It encodes CASGLMSGMIEQYF.

This clonotype was picked up many times. Possible read error: a much larger clone is one base away. The gene calls are TRBV19 and TRBJ1-2, with 10 bases matching TRBD1. Germline CDR1 is LNHDA and CDR2 is SQIVND (reference sequence). Trimming removed 5 bases from V and 8 bases from J; junction bases left unmatched: 5. This CDR3 has 13 amino acids. As DNA, the CDR3 is TGTGCCAGTAGTGAACGGACAGGGGGAGGCTACACCTTC. Translating gives CASSERTGGGYTF.

In this sample, this clonotype turned up many times. The V gene is TRBV28, the J gene TRBJ2-7; TRBD2 aligns across 7 bases. The CDR3 length is 15 residues. Trimming cost V 2 bases and J 2 bases; bases outside gene matches: 6. Germline V CDR1 and CDR2: MDHEN, SYDVKM. The CDR3 protein is CASSLASGATYEQYF. In nucleotides, the CDR3 is TGTGCCAGCAGTTTAGCAAGCGGGGCCACCTACGAGCAGTACTTC.

This clonotype has at least ten counts. This sequence joins TRBV7-2 and TRBJ2-7, with TRBD1 matching 7 bases. The CDR3 loop spans 13 amino acids. The ends lost 5 bases at V and 5 bases at J; junction bases unmatched: 6. Germline-derived CDR1 and CDR2 are SGHTA and FQGNSA. The DNA for the CDR3 is TGTGCCAGCAGCACGACAGGGAACCACGAGCAGTACTTC. Its protein is CASSTTGNHEQYF.

The chain links TRBV6-5 to TRBJ1-6; D is uncertain. This CDR3 comprises 14 residues. The V and J ends lost 0 bases and 10 bases respectively, with 10 bases between them. The germline gives CDR1 MNHEY, CDR2 SVGAGI. The CDR3 DNA reads as TGTGCCAGCAGTTACTCGACTGGGGAGTCACCCCTCCACTTT. The encoded protein is CASSYSTGESPLHF.

This clonotype was recorded many times. The chain employs TRBV7-8 and TRBJ2-5; perhaps D is TRBD1 or TRBD2 (5 bases each). The V end was cut by 5 bases, the J end by 2 bases, with 21 bases between. This CDR3 region has 17 residues. Per the germline V gene, CDR1 is SGHVS and CDR2 is FQNEAQ. The chain's CDR3 is CASSLKGFGTAQETQYF. The CDR3 bases are TGTGCCAGCAGCCTAAAGGGGTTTGGGACGGCTCAAGAGACCCAGTACTTC.

This clonotype has ten or more counts. The rearrangement links TRBV27 to TRBJ2-7, with TRBD2 identical over 7 bases. Germline CDR1 and CDR2: MNHEY and SMNVEV (reference sequence). CDR3 length: 15 residues. V shed 6 bases and J 7 bases; nucleotides not matched to a gene: 15. The CDR3 loop reads CASSFLGRGTREQYF. The CDR3, as DNA: TGTGCCAGCAGCTTTCTTGGGCGGGGGACGAGGGAGCAGTACTTC.

The V call is TRBV27, the J call TRBJ1-1, with 7 nucleotides matching TRBD1. Trimming at V came to 10 bases and at J to 1 base, leaving 6 bases not matched to a gene. Per germline, CDR1 MNHEY and CDR2 SMNVEV (reference sequence). The CDR3 is made up of 13 amino acids. The CDR3 bases are TGTGCCACCCACCGGACAGGGAACACTGAAGCTTTCTTT. Translating gives CATHRTGNTEAFF.

The CDR3: CASSPGSGSTIYF. CDR3 in DNA: TGTGCCAGCAGTCCGGGATCTGGGAGCACCATATATTTT. This chain connects TRBV6-1 to TRBJ1-3, with unresolved D. The length of the CDR3 is 13 residues. The V gene lost 5 bases and the J gene lost 9 bases, with 14 bases spanning the gap. The germline CDR1 and CDR2 sequences are MNHNS and SASEGT.

This clonotype was seen repeatedly, ten times or more. The chain has TRBV5-1 and TRBJ1-5, with D maybe TRBD1 (6 bases). Trimming took off 4 bases at V and 4 bases at J, with 12 bases between the two ends. Germline V gives CDR1 SGHRS, CDR2 YFSETQ. This CDR3 has 14 residues. The DNA for the CDR3 is TGCGCCAGCAGCCCCTGGGACAAGAATCAGCCCCAGCATTTT. Translated, it gives CASSPWDKNQPQHF. Using reference TRBV5-1 and TRBJ1-5 for the parts outside the CDR3, the full variable domain is KAGVTQTPRYLIKTRGQQVTLSCSPISGHRSVSWYQQTPGQGLQFLFEYFSETQRNKGNFPGRFSGRQFSNSRSEMNVSTLELGDSALYLCASSPWDKNQPQHFGDGTRLSIL.